What follows describes a single T cell receptor (beta chain). What it binds is not known. TCRdb re-called the 5' RACE reads and catalogs CDR3 proteins one per entry, DNA excluded. This sample carries approximately 400,000 distinct CDR3 sequences, with 2% to 2.5% going to the ten biggest clones. CDR3 size: 16 residues. Germline V gene sequence: CDR1 SGHKS, CDR2 YYEKEE (reference sequence). This entry comes from a study of monozygotic twins with inflammatory bowel disease. Overall study findings and caveats: For IBD, no single strong associated signal or clonotype was supported.

V usage is TRBV5-5 and J usage is TRBJ2-5; lacking DNA, the TRBD2 call made by TCRdb goes unchecked. The source is a human donor with ulcerative colitis or Crohn's disease, or a healthy co-twin of an affected twin (not recorded which). Sequenced: blood. The CDR3: CASSLGLGLGKETQYF. Filled out from reference TRBV5-5 and TRBJ2-5, the complete variable domain reads DAGVTQSPTHLIKTRGQQVTLRCSPISGHKSVSWYQQVLGQGPQFIFQYYEKEERGRGNFPDRFSARQFPNYSSELNVNALLLGDSALYLCASSLGLGLGKETQYFGPGTRLLVL.